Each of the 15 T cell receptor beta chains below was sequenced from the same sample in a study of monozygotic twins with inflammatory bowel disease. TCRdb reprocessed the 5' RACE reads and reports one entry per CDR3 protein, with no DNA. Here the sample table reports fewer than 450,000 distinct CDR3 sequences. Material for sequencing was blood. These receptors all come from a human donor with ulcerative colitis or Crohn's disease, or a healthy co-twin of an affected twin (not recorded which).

CDR3 protein: CASSLNSLVSSFQFF. The V and J genes are TRBV7-7 and TRBJ2-1; without DNA, the TCRdb call of TRBD2 cannot be checked. Germline V lookup: CDR1 SSHAT, CDR2 FNYEAQ (reference sequence). The CDR3 is 15 amino acids.

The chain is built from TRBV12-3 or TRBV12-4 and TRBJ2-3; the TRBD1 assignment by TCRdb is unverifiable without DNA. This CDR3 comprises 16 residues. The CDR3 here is CASTMTGQGDTDTQYF.

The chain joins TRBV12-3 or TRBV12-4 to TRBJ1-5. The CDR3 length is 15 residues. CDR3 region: CASRLDSNSNQPQHF.

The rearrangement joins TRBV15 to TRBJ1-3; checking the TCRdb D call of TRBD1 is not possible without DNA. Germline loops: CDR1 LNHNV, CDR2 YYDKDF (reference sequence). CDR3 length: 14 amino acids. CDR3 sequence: CATSPGGGENTIYF.

CDR3: CASSRGRQETQYF. The J gene is TRBJ2-5, the V gene TRBV12-3 or TRBV12-4; TCRdb's D call, TRBD2, is unchecked because there is no DNA. The CDR3 has 13 residues.

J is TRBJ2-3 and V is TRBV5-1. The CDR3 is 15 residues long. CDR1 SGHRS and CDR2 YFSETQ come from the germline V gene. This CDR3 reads CASSLLGLATDTQYF. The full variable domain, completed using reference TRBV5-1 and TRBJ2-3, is KAGVTQTPRYLIKTRGQQVTLSCSPISGHRSVSWYQQTPGQGLQFLFEYFSETQRNKGNFPGRFSGRQFSNSRSEMNVSTLELGDSALYLCASSLLGLATDTQYFGPGTRLTVL.

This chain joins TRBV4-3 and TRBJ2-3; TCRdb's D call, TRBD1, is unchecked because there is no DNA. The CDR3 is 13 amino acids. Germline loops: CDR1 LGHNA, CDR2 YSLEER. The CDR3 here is CASSQQQGDTQYF.

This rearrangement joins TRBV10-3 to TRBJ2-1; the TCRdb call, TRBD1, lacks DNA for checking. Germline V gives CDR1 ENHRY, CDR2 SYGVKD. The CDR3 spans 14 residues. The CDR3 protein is CAIRTEGHYNEQFF.

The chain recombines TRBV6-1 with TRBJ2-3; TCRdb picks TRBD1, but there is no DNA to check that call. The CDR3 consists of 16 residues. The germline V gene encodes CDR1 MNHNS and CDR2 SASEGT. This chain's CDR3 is CASGSRGRGRGDTQYF.

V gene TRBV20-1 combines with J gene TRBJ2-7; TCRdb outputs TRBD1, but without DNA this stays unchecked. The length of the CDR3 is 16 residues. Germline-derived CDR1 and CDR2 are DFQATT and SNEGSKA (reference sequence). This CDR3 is CSASSPHKRSNYEQYF.

The CDR3 spells CASREQGLGSPLHF. The V gene is TRBV6-1, the J gene TRBJ1-6; TCRdb names TRBD1, which stays unverified in the absence of DNA. In germline, CDR1 is MNHNS, CDR2 SASEGT. The CDR3 spans 14 residues.

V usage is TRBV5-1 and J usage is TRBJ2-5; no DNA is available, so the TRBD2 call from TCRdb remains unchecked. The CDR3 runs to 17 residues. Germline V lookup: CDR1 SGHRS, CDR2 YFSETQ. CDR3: CASSPGLAANSQETQYF. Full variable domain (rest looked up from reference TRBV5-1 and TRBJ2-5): KAGVTQTPRYLIKTRGQQVTLSCSPISGHRSVSWYQQTPGQGLQFLFEYFSETQRNKGNFPGRFSGRQFSNSRSEMNVSTLELGDSALYLCASSPGLAANSQETQYFGPGTRLLVL.

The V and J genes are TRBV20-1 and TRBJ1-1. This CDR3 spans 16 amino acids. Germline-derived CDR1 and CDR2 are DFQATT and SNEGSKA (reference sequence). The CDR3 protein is CSAPMTYGESFDEAFF.

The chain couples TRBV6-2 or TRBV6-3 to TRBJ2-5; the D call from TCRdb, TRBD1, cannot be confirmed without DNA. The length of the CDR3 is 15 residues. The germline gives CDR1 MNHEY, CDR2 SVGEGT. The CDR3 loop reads CASSYLHPSRETQYF.

CDR3 residues: CASSKGTGNTSTDTQYF. V gene TRBV3-1 combines with J gene TRBJ2-3; TCRdb returns TRBD1, unconfirmable since there is no DNA. This CDR3 has 17 amino acids. CDR1 and CDR2 (germline): LGHDT, YNNKEL (reference sequence).